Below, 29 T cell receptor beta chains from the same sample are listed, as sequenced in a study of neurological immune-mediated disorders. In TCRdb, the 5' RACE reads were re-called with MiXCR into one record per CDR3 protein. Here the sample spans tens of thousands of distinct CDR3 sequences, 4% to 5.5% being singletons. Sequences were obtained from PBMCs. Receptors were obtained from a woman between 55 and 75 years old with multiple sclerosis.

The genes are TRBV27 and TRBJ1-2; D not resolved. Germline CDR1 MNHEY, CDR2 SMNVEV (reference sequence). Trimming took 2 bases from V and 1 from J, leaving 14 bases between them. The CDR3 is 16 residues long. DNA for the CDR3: TGTGCCAGCAGTTTACGTGGAGGAACCTTTAACTATGGCTACACCTTC. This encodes CASSLRGGTFNYGYTF.

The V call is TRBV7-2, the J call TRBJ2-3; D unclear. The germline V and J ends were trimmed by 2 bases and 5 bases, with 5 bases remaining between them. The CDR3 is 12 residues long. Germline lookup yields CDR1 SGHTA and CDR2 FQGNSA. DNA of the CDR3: TGTGCCAGCAGCTTACCGAGAGATACGCAGTATTTT. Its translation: CASSLPRDTQYF. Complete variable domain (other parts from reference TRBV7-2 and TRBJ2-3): GAGVSQSPSNKVTEKGKDVELRCDPISGHTALYWYRQSLGQGLEFLIYFQGNSAPDKSGLPSDRFSAERTGGSVSTLTIQRTQQEDSAVYLCASSLPRDTQYFGPGTRLTVL.

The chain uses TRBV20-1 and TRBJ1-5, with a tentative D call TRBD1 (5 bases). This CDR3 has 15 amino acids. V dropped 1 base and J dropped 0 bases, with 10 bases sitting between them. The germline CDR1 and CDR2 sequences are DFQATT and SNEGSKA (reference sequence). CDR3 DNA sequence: TGCAGTGCTAGAGGCTTGGACAATAGCAATCAGCCCCAGCATTTT. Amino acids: CSARGLDNSNQPQHF.

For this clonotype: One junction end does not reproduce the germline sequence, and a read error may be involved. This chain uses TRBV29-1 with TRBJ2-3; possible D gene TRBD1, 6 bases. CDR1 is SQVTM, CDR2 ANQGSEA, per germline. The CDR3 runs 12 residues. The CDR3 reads CSWAGAADTQYF. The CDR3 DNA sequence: TGCAGCTGGGCAGGGGCGGCAGATACACAGTATTTT.

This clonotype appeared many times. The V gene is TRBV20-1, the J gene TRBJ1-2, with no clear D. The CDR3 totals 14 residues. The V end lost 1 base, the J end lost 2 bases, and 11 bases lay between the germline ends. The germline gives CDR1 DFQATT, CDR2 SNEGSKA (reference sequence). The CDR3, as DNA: TGCAGTGCTAGAGGCGCAGGTTCGAACTATGGCTACACCTTC. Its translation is CSARGAGSNYGYTF.

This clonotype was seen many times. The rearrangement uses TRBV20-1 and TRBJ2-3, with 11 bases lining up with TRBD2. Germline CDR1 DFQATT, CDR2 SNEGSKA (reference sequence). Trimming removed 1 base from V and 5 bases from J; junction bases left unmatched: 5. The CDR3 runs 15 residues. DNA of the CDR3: TGCAGTGCTAGAGGGCTAGCGGGAGGTTTAGATACGCAGTATTTT. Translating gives CSARGLAGGLDTQYF.

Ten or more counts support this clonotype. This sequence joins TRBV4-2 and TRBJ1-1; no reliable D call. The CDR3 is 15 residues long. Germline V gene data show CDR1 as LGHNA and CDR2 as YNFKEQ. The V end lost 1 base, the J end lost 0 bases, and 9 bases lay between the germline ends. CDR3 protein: CASSQGEGMNTEAFF. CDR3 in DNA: TGTGCCAGCAGCCAAGGTGAAGGGATGAACACTGAAGCTTTCTTT.

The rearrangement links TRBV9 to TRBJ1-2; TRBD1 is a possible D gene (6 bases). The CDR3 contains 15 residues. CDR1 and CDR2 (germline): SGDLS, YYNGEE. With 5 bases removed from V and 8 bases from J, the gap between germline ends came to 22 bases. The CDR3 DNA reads TGTGCCAGCAGTGTCGGACAGAAACTTCTATGGGGCTACACCTTC. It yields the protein CASSVGQKLLWGYTF.

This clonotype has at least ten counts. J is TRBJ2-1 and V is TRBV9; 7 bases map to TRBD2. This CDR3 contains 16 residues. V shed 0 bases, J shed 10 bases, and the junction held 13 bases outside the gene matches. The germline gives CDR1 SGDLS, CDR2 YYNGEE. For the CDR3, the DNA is TGTGCCAGCAGCGTAGCTACGCTAGCGGTCCCGGGCGAGCAGTTCTTC. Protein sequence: CASSVATLAVPGEQFF.

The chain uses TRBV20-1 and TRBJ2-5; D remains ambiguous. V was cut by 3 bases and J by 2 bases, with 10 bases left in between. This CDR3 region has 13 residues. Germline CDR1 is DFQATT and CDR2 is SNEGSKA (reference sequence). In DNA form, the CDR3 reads TGCAGTGCTAGTAGAGTGGAACAAGAGACCCAGTACTTC. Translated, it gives CSASRVEQETQYF.

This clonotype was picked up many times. In DNA, the CDR3 is TGTGCCAGCAGCTTGGGACTACCATACAATGAGCAGTTCTTC. It is translated as CASSLGLPYNEQFF. This chain links TRBV7-2 with TRBJ2-1, with TRBD2 matching over 7 bases. CDR1 is SGHTA, CDR2 FQGNSA, per germline. CDR3 size: 14 residues. V was pared by 3 bases and J by 4 bases, with 3 bases of the junction left unmatched.

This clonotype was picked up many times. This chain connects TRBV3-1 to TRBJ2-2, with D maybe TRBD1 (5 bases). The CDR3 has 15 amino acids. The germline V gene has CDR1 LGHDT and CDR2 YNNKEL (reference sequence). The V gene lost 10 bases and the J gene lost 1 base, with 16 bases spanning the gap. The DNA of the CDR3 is TGTGCCACCCAGGGTAGAGGCGGGAACACCGGGGAGCTGTTTTTT. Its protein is CATQGRGGNTGELFF.

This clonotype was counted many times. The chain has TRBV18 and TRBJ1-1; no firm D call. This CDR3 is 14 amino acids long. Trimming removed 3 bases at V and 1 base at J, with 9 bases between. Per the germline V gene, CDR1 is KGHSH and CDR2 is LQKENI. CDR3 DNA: TGTGCCAGCTCACCGTATGACGGGAACACTGAAGCTTTCTTT. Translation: CASSPYDGNTEAFF.

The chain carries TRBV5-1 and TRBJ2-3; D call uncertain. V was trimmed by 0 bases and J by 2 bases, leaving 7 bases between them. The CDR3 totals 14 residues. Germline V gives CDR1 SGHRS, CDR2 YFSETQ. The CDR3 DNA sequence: TGCGCCAGCAGCTTGGGGTGGGCCACAGATACGCAGTATTTT. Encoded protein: CASSLGWATDTQYF.

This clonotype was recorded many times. The CDR3 DNA reads TGCGCCAGCAGTTGGGCTAGCGGGAGAGATACGCAGTATTTT. Protein product: CASSWASGRDTQYF. The chain recombines TRBV5-1 with TRBJ2-3; 10 bases line up with TRBD2. V dropped 5 bases and J dropped 5; count of bases not matched to a gene: 5. Per germline, CDR1 SGHRS and CDR2 YFSETQ. CDR3 size: 14 residues.

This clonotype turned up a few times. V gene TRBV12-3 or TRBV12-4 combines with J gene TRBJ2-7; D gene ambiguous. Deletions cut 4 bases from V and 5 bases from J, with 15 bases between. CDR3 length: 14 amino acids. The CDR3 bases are TGTGCCAGCAGTTGGAGAGCAATTATGGACGAGCAGTACGTC. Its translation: CASSWRAIMDEQYV.

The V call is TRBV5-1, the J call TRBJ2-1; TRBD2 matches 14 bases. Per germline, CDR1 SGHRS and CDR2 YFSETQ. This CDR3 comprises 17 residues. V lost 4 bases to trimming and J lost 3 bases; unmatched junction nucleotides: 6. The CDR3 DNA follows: TGCGCCAGCAGCCCGACTAGCGGGAGGGCCGGCTACAATGAGCAGTTCTTC. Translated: CASSPTSGRAGYNEQFF.

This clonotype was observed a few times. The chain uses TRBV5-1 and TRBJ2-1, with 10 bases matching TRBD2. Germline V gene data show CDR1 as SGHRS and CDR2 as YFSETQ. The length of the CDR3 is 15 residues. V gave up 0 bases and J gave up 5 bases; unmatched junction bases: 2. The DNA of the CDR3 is TGCGCCAGCAGCTTGGGAGCGGGGGGGAACAATGAGCAGTTCTTC. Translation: CASSLGAGGNNEQFF.

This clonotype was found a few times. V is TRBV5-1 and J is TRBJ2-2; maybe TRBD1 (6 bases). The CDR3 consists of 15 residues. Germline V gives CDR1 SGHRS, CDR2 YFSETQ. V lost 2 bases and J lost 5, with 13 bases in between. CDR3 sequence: CASSLGSQGTGELFF. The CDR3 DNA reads TGCGCCAGCAGCTTAGGCAGCCAGGGGACCGGGGAGCTGTTTTTT.

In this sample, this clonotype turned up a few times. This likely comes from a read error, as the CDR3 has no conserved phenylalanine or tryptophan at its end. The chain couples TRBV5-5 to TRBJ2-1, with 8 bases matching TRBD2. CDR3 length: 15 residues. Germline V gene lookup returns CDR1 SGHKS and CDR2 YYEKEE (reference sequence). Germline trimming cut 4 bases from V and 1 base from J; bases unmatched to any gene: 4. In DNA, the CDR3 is TGTGCCAGCAGCCCAAGCGGGAGATCCTACAATGAGCAGTTCTGC. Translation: CASSPSGRSYNEQFC.

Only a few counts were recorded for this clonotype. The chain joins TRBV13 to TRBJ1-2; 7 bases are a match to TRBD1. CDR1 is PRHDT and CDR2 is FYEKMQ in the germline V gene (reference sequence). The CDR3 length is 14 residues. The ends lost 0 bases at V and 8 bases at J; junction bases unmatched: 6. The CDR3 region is CASSLGERGRGYTF. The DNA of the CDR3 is TGTGCCAGCAGCTTAGGGGAAAGGGGGCGCGGCTACACCTTC. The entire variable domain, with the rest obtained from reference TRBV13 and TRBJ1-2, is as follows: AAGVIQSPRHLIKEKRETATLKCYPIPRHDTVYWYQQGPGQDPQFLISFYEKMQSDKGSIPDRFSAQQFSDYHSELNMSSLELGDSALYFCASSLGERGRGYTFGSGTRLTVV.

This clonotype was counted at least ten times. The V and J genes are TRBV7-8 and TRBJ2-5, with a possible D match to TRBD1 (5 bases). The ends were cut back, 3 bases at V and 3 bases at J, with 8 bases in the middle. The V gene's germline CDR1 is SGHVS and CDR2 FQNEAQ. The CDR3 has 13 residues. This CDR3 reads CASSLDKEETQYF. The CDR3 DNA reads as TGTGCCAGCAGCTTGGACAAGGAAGAGACCCAGTACTTC.

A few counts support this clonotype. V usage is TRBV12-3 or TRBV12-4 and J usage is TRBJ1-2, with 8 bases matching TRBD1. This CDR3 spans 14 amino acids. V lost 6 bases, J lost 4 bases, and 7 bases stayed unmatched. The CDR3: CASSSDRGGYGYTF. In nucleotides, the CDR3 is TGTGCCAGCAGCTCAGACAGGGGAGGCTATGGCTACACCTTC.

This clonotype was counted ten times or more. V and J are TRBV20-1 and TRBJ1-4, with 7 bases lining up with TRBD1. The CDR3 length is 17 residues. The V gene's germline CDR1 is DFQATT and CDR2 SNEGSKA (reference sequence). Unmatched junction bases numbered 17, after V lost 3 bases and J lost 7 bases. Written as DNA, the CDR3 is TGCAGTGCTAGCGACCCGGGACAGCCTCTTGTGGTTGAAAAACTGTTTTTT. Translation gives CSASDPGQPLVVEKLFF.

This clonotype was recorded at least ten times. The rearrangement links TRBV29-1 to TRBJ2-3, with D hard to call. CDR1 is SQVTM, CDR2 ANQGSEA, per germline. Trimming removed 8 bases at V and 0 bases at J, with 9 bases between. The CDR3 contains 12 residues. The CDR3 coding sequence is TGCAGCACTATGATAAGCACAGATACGCAGTATTTT. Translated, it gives CSTMISTDTQYF.

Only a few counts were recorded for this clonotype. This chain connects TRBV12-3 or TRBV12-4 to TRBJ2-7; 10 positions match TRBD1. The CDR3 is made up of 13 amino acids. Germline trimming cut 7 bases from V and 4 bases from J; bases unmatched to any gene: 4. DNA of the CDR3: TGTGCCAGCACCCGGGACAGGGGTTACGAGCAGTACTTC. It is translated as CASTRDRGYEQYF.

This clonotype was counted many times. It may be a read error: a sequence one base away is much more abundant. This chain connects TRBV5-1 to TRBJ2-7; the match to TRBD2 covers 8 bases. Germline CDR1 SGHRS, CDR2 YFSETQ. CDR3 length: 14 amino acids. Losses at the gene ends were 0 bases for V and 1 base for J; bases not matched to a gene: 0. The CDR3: CASSLGLASYEQYF. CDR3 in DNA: TGCGCCAGCAGCTTGGGACTAGCGTCCTACGAGCAGTACTTC.

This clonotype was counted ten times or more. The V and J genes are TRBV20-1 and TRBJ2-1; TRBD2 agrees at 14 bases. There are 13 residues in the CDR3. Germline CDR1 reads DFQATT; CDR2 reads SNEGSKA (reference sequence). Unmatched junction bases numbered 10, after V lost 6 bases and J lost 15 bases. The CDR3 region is CSAKPGLAGEAFF. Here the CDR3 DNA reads TGCAGTGCAAAACCGGGACTAGCGGGAGAGGCGTTCTTC.

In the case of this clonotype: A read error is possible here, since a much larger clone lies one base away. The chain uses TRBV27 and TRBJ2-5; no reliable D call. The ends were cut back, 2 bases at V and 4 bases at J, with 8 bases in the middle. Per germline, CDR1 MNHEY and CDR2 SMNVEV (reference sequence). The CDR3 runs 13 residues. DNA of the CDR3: TGTGCCAGCAGTTTAAAGGGATCAGAGACCCAGTACTTC. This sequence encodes CASSLKGSETQYF.